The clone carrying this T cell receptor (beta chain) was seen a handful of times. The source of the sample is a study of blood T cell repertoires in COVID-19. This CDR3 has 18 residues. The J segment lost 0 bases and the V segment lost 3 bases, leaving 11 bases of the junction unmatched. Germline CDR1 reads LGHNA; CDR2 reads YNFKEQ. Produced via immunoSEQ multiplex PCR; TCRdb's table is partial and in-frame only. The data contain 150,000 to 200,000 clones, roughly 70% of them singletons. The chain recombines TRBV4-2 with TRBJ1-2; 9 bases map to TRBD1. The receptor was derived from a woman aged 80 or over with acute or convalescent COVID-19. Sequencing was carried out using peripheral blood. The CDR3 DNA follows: TGTGCCAGCAGCCAGGCCGCGGGACAGGGTATTACTAACTATGGCTACACCTTC. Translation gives CASSQAAGQGITNYGYTF.